The rows below give T cell receptor beta chains drawn from one sample of a study of cytomegalovirus exposure and HLA in healthy donors. Produced via immunoSEQ multiplex PCR; TCRdb's table is partial and in-frame only. The sample records roughly 220,000 clones, approximately 88% being singletons. What was sequenced was PBMCs. Receptors were obtained from a woman aged 25 to 39 in good health and CMV-seropositive. The CDR3 runs from the conserved cysteine through the conserved F or W. A D gene is named only where the DNA matches it firmly. Part of the rows lack a size; the others show once, few, many or a class for expanded clones.

D	size	V	J	CDR3	DNA
NA	NA	TRBV6-5	TRBJ1-4	CASSTGAPNEKLFF	TGTGCCAGCAGCACCGGGGCACCAAATGAAAAACTGTTTTTT
NA	NA	TRBV29-1	TRBJ1-2	CSVLLTGKGYGYTF	TGCAGCGTCCTCTTAACAGGGAAAGGTTATGGCTACACCTTC
TRBD1	NA	TRBV7-2	TRBJ2-2	CASRQQTGEAGELFF	TGTGCCAGCAGACAACAGACAGGGGAAGCCGGGGAGCTGTTTTTT
NA	NA	TRBV2	TRBJ2-7	CASSTSPGKSSYEQYF	TGTGCCAGCAGCACCTCACCGGGGAAAAGCTCCTACGAGCAGTACTTC
NA	NA	TRBV30	TRBJ1-4	CAWSVNGGNEKLFF	TGTGCCTGGAGTGTAAACGGGGGTAATGAAAAACTGTTTTTT
TRBD1	NA	TRBV27	TRBJ1-2	CASSSFPPFPGGYGYTF	TGTGCCAGCAGTTCCTTCCCCCCTTTCCCAGGGGGCTATGGCTACACCTTC
NA	NA	TRBV4-3	TRBJ2-4	CASSQVPGAKNIQYF	TGCGCCAGCAGCCAAGTCCCAGGAGCCAAAAACATTCAGTACTTC
NA	NA	TRBV10-3	TRBJ1-2	CAISGTENYGYTF	TGTGCCATCAGTGGGACGGAAAACTATGGCTACACCTTC
NA	few	TRBV5-1	TRBJ2-7	CASSFAGINEQYF	TGCGCCAGCAGCTTCGCAGGGATCAACGAGCAGTACTTC
NA	NA	TRBV27	TRBJ2-7	CASSLSGLSSYEQYF	TGTGCCAGCAGTTTATCGGGACTCAGCTCCTACGAGCAGTACTTC
NA	few	TRBV5-4	TRBJ2-7	CASSSTGGGLYEQYF	TGTGCCAGCAGCTCGACAGGAGGGGGGCTCTACGAGCAGTACTTC
NA	NA	TRBV30	TRBJ2-1	CAWDTGLVSYNEQFF	TGTGCCTGGGATACCGGACTTGTTTCCTACAATGAGCAGTTCTTC
TRBD1	few	TRBV19	TRBJ1-2	CASSRGQGGNGYTF	TGTGCCAGTAGTAGAGGACAGGGCGGGAATGGCTACACCTTC
NA	NA	TRBV7-2	TRBJ2-7	CASSLSGFGNEQYF	TGTGCCAGCAGCTTATCAGGGTTTGGGAACGAGCAGTACTTC
NA	NA	TRBV28	TRBJ2-7	CAGGHSSYEQYF	TGTGCCGGGGGACACAGCTCCTACGAGCAGTACTTC
NA	NA	TRBV6-1	TRBJ2-3	CASSDPRGGFYTDTQYF	TGTGCCAGCAGTGACCCGAGGGGGGGATTCTACACAGATACGCAGTATTTT
NA	NA	TRBV28	TRBJ2-6	CASRPPGANVLTF	TGTGCCAGCAGGCCGCCTGGGGCCAACGTCCTGACTTTC
NA	NA	TRBV18	TRBJ1-4	CASSPLYQGEEKLFF	TGTGCCAGCTCACCACTTTATCAGGGCGAGGAAAAACTGTTTTTT
TRBD1	NA	TRBV9	TRBJ1-2	CASSAQGSYGYTF	TGTGCCAGCAGCGCACAGGGGAGCTATGGCTACACCTTC
NA	NA	TRBV2	TRBJ2-5	CASRAGSVETQYF	TGTGCCAGCAGAGCCGGATCTGTAGAGACCCAGTACTTC
NA	NA	TRBV29-1	TRBJ2-7	CSAVWPGQNYEQYF	TGCAGCGCTGTCTGGCCAGGGCAGAACTACGAGCAGTACTTC
NA	NA	TRBV25-1	TRBJ1-5	CASGYGGQPQHF	TGTGCCAGCGGATACGGGGGTCAGCCCCAGCATTTT
NA	NA	TRBV27	TRBJ1-2	CASRHGQTAYGYTF	TGTGCCAGCAGACATGGACAGACGGCTTATGGCTACACCTTC
TRBD1	NA	TRBV7-3	TRBJ1-2	CASSPGGNVWYGYTF	TGTGCCAGCAGCCCAGGGGGGAATGTTTGGTATGGCTACACCTTC
NA	NA	TRBV6-6	TRBJ1-2	CASSYSRSGEEGYTF	TGTGCCAGCAGTTACTCGAGATCCGGAGAAGAGGGCTACACCTTC
TRBD2	NA	TRBV4-2	TRBJ2-7	CASSGGTSGRGSYEQYF	TGTGCCAGCAGCGGAGGGACTAGCGGGAGGGGGTCCTACGAGCAGTACTTC
TRBD2	NA	TRBV4-1	TRBJ2-1	CASSRIAGNNEQFF	TGCGCCAGCAGCCGGATAGCGGGAAATAATGAGCAGTTCTTC
NA	NA	TRBV29-1	TRBJ1-5	CSVTGTGQPQHF	TGCAGCGTTACAGGGACGGGTCAGCCCCAGCATTTT
NA	NA	TRBV5-6	TRBJ2-1	CASSLVGLSSYNEQFF	TGTGCCAGCAGCTTGGTCGGGTTGAGCTCCTACAATGAGCAGTTCTTC
NA	NA	TRBV7-9	TRBJ1-1	CASSLTGNTEAFF	TGTGCCAGCAGCTTAACAGGCAACACTGAAGCTTTCTTT
NA	NA	TRBV30	TRBJ2-7	CAWSTGGVSEQYF	TGTGCCTGGAGTACAGGGGGGGTCTCCGAGCAGTACTTC
NA	NA	TRBV7-3	TRBJ2-3	CASSPELAADTQYF	TGTGCCAGCAGCCCAGAACTAGCTGCAGATACGCAGTATTTT
NA	NA	TRBV5-1	TRBJ2-7	CASSFQQGSEQYF	TGCGCCAGCAGCTTCCAACAGGGAAGCGAGCAGTACTTC
NA	NA	TRBV30	TRBJ2-2	CAWKGGSGWDTGELFF	TGTGCCTGGAAAGGGGGTAGCGGGTGGGACACCGGGGAGCTGTTTTTT
NA	NA	TRBV6-5	TRBJ2-5	CASSLLGGGRETQYF	TGTGCCAGCAGTTTACTGGGGGGCGGCAGAGAGACCCAGTACTTC
TRBD2	many	TRBV11-3	TRBJ2-1	CASSSRTSGSSEQFF	TGTGCCAGCAGCTCGCGGACTAGCGGGAGTAGTGAGCAGTTCTTC
NA	NA	TRBV9	TRBJ1-3	CASSVDLDGNTIYF	TGTGCCAGCAGCGTAGACTTGGATGGAAACACCATATATTTT
NA	NA	TRBV9	TRBJ2-7	CASSPGVGDAAEQYF	TGTGCCAGCAGCCCCGGTGTGGGGGACGCTGCCGAGCAGTACTTC
TRBD1	NA	TRBV13	TRBJ1-4	CASSFKQGSGEKLFF	TGTGCCAGCAGCTTCAAACAGGGGTCAGGTGAAAAACTGTTTTTT
TRBD1	few	TRBV14	TRBJ1-1	CASSLGGRTNTEAFF	TGTGCCAGCAGCTTAGGGGGCCGGACGAACACTGAAGCTTTCTTT
NA	NA	TRBV19	TRBJ1-5	CASRTDGYSNQPQHF	TGTGCCAGTAGAACGGACGGATATAGCAATCAGCCCCAGCATTTT
NA	NA	TRBV4-1	TRBJ2-1	CASSQEGSDLSYNEQFF	TGCGCCAGCAGCCAAGAGGGTAGCGATCTCTCCTACAATGAGCAGTTCTTC
NA	NA	TRBV6-4	TRBJ2-2	CASSAGLGTGELFF	TGTGCCAGCAGTGCGGGACTGGGCACCGGGGAGCTGTTTTTT
NA	NA	TRBV7-9	TRBJ2-2	CASSLSRNTGELFF	TGTGCCAGCAGCTTGAGCAGGAACACCGGGGAGCTGTTTTTT
NA	NA	TRBV28	TRBJ2-1	CASSLVARGRNEQFF	TGTGCCAGCAGTTTAGTAGCGAGGGGTAGGAATGAGCAGTTCTTC
NA	NA	TRBV28	TRBJ1-2	CASSLPRGSGSYGYTF	TGTGCCAGCAGTCTTCCTCGGGGGTCGGGTAGCTATGGCTACACCTTC
TRBD1	NA	TRBV27	TRBJ2-7	CASSSVMGQSYEQYF	TGTGCCAGCAGTTCGGTCATGGGACAGTCCTACGAGCAGTACTTC
TRBD2	once	TRBV28	TRBJ2-1	CASSLILAGGNEQFF	TGTGCCAGCAGTTTAATTCTAGCGGGAGGCAATGAGCAGTTCTTC
NA	NA	TRBV30	TRBJ1-2	CAWSVDWERTNYGYTF	TGTGCCTGGAGTGTAGATTGGGAGAGGACTAACTATGGCTACACCTTC
NA	NA	TRBV2	TRBJ2-1	CASSARRRKDNEQFF	TGTGCCAGCAGTGCTAGGCGCCGGAAGGACAATGAGCAGTTCTTC
NA	NA	TRBV6-5	TRBJ1-2	CASSYQGNYGYTF	TGTGCCAGCAGTTATCAGGGGAACTATGGCTACACCTTC
TRBD1	NA	TRBV9	TRBJ2-7	CASSVQGATYYEQYF	TGTGCCAGCAGCGTACAGGGGGCTACCTACTACGAGCAGTACTTC
TRBD1	NA	TRBV16	TRBJ1-2	CASSQGPRDREGGYTF	TGTGCCAGCAGCCAAGGCCCCCGGGACAGGGAAGGCGGCTACACCTTC
TRBD1	NA	TRBV6-5	TRBJ1-1	CASRAGTVNTEAFF	TGTGCCAGCAGAGCCGGGACAGTGAACACTGAAGCTTTCTTT